These T cell receptor beta chains were read from a single sample in a study of shared clonotypes between healthy human individuals. The method was immunoSEQ multiplex PCR; TCRdb's version includes in-frame clones alone and lacks a portion of them. In the table there are 2,500,000 or so clones, approximately 90% of which are singletons. Source material: naive CD4+ T cells from PBMCs. These receptors were obtained from a man aged 18 to 30 in good health. Some clones in this sample may be carry-over from other donors' samples. Each CDR3 is given with its conserved first and last residue. A D gene is named only where the DNA matches it firmly. Clone size is shown for a subset of rows, as once, few, many or a class of expanded clone.

V: TRBV6-5; J: TRBJ2-1; size: NA; D: NA; CDR3: CASSYSRGYNEQFF; DNA: TGTGCCAGCAGTTACTCCCGGGGATACAATGAGCAGTTCTTC
V: TRBV5-1; J: TRBJ1-1; size: few; D: NA; CDR3: CASSSGTKNTEAFF; DNA: TGCGCCAGCAGCAGCGGGACAAAGAACACTGAAGCTTTCTTT
V: TRBV2; J: TRBJ2-5; size: NA; D: TRBD2; CDR3: CASSYTAGAAETQYF; DNA: TGTGCCAGCAGTTATACAGCGGGGGCGGCAGAGACCCAGTACTTC
V: TRBV27; J: TRBJ1-5; size: NA; D: NA; CDR3: CASRAQGISNQPQHF; DNA: TGTGCCAGCAGAGCCCAGGGGATCAGCAATCAGCCCCAGCATTTT
V: TRBV29-1; J: TRBJ1-4; size: NA; D: NA; CDR3: CSVATVARDEKLFF; DNA: TGCAGCGTTGCGACGGTTGCGCGGGATGAAAAACTGTTTTTT
V: TRBV5-1; J: TRBJ2-7; size: NA; D: NA; CDR3: CASSFGTSYEQYF; DNA: TGCGCCAGCAGCTTCGGGACTTCCTACGAGCAGTACTTC
V: TRBV28; J: TRBJ2-4; size: NA; D: NA; CDR3: CASSFITAKNIQYF; DNA: TGTGCCAGCAGTTTCATAACCGCCAAAAACATTCAGTACTTC
V: TRBV5-5; J: TRBJ1-4; size: NA; D: NA; CDR3: CASSWEQGGGEKLFF; DNA: TGTGCCAGCAGCTGGGAACAGGGAGGAGGTGAAAAACTGTTTTTT
V: TRBV11-1; J: TRBJ2-3; size: NA; D: NA; CDR3: CASSLITSYLTDTQYF; DNA: TGTGCCAGCAGCTTAATCACTAGCTATCTCACAGATACGCAGTATTTT
V: TRBV28; J: TRBJ2-7; size: once; D: NA; CDR3: CASSLPGGYYEQYF; DNA: TGTGCCAGCAGTTTACCAGGCGGCTACTACGAGCAGTACTTC
V: TRBV6-5; J: TRBJ2-4; size: NA; D: NA; CDR3: CASKLGFQTDIQYF; DNA: TGTGCCAGCAAGTTAGGGTTCCAAACGGACATTCAGTACTTC
V: TRBV19; J: TRBJ2-7; size: NA; D: TRBD2; CDR3: CASSALGLTSGGNEQYF; DNA: TGTGCCAGTAGTGCCTTAGGTTTGACTAGCGGTGGGAATGAGCAGTACTTC
V: TRBV5-1; J: TRBJ2-3; size: NA; D: TRBD2; CDR3: CASSLFLAGGADTQYF; DNA: TGCGCCAGCAGCTTGTTCCTGGCGGGAGGAGCAGATACGCAGTATTTT
V: TRBV5-1; J: TRBJ2-1; size: NA; D: TRBD2; CDR3: CASSLDSGGPNEQFF; DNA: TGCGCCAGCAGCCTTGATTCGGGAGGGCCGAATGAGCAGTTCTTC
V: TRBV2; J: TRBJ1-2; size: NA; D: TRBD1; CDR3: CASIGQGALSYGYTF; DNA: TGTGCCAGCATCGGTCAGGGGGCGTTGAGCTATGGCTACACCTTC
V: TRBV2; J: TRBJ2-7; size: NA; D: NA; CDR3: CASKRGGPTYEQYF; DNA: TGTGCCAGCAAAAGGGGCGGGCCAACCTACGAGCAGTACTTC
V: TRBV2; J: TRBJ2-5; size: NA; D: TRBD2; CDR3: CASSARLAEETQYF; DNA: TGTGCCAGCAGTGCCCGACTAGCGGAAGAGACCCAGTACTTC
V: TRBV10-3; J: TRBJ2-7; size: NA; D: TRBD2; CDR3: CAISEPGLAGEAPAYEQYF; DNA: TGTGCCATCAGTGAGCCGGGACTAGCGGGTGAGGCCCCCGCCTACGAGCAGTACTTC
V: TRBV5-8; J: TRBJ2-5; size: NA; D: NA; CDR3: CASSPGTDRAETQYF; DNA: TGTGCCAGCAGCCCCGGGACGGATAGGGCAGAGACCCAGTACTTC
V: TRBV9; J: TRBJ2-7; size: NA; D: NA; CDR3: CASSVLASSPEQYF; DNA: TGTGCCAGCAGCGTACTAGCTTCCTCTCCCGAGCAGTACTTC
V: TRBV13; J: TRBJ2-7; size: NA; D: NA; CDR3: CASSLQNSYEQYF; DNA: TGTGCCAGCAGCTTACAGAATTCCTACGAGCAGTACTTC
V: TRBV2; J: TRBJ2-3; size: NA; D: TRBD2; CDR3: CASSASGIPDTQYF; DNA: TGTGCCAGCAGTGCTAGCGGGATACCAGATACGCAGTATTTT
V: TRBV11-1; J: TRBJ2-3; size: NA; D: TRBD2; CDR3: CASSKRLAATTDTQYF; DNA: TGTGCCAGCAGCAAAAGACTAGCGGCAACCACAGATACGCAGTATTTT